These 5 T cell receptor beta chains share one sample of origin, sequenced in a study of cytomegalovirus exposure and HLA in healthy donors. With 60 Vbeta and 13 Jbeta primers, the PCR was carried out. Data came from immunoSEQ multiplex PCR; TCRdb stores just in-frame clones and leaves some out. The sample contains about 110,000 clones, about 80% of which appear only once. Sequencing was carried out using PBMCs. Receptor source: a woman aged 50 to 60 in good health and CMV-seropositive.

The chain couples TRBV29-1 to TRBJ2-5; 8 bases match TRBD1. The J call may be faulty, since TRBJ2-7 better matches the DNA end. Germline V lookup: CDR1 SQVTM, CDR2 ANQGSEA. CDR3 length: 12 amino acids. The CDR3, as DNA: TGCAGCGTAGACAGGGGTGGCCACGAGCAGTACTTC. Its translation is CSVDRGGHEQYF.

The chain couples TRBV5-1 to TRBJ1-2; D not certain. The V end lost 2 bases, the J end lost 4 bases, and 9 bases lay between the germline ends. The CDR3 is 13 amino acids. From germline, CDR1 is SGHRS and CDR2 YFSETQ. The CDR3 nucleotides read TGCGCCAGCAGCTTAGGGCGGGGCTATGGCTACACCTTC. The encoded protein is CASSLGRGYGYTF.

The V gene is TRBV21-1, the J gene TRBJ2-7; the listed D gene, TRBD2, was not tested against the DNA. TRBV21-1 is assigned pseudogene status. There are 16 residues in the CDR3. CDR3 protein: CASSKQGLAGEGEQYF. CDR3 coding DNA: TGTGCCAGCAGCAAACAGGGACTAGCGGGAGAGGGAGAGCAGTACTTC.

The V call is TRBV5-8, the J call TRBJ2-1, with 11 bases matching TRBD2. V trimming: 1 base; J trimming: 9 bases; junction bases outside the gene matches: 6. In germline, CDR1 is SGHTS, CDR2 YDEGEE. CDR3 size: 15 residues. Here the CDR3 DNA reads TGTGCCAGCAGCTTGCTTACTAGCGGGAGCCCTGAGCAGTTCTTC. This gives the protein CASSLLTSGSPEQFF.

This clone was counted only a few times. The chain joins TRBV25-1 to TRBJ2-4; a possible D gene is TRBD2 (5 bases). V lost 3 bases to trimming and J lost 6 bases, with 12 bases between them. Per germline, CDR1 MGHDK and CDR2 SYGVNS. This CDR3 comprises 14 residues. In DNA, the CDR3 is TGTGCCAGCAGTGATCCCTCTGGAGGAAACATTCAGTACTTC. Protein product: CASSDPSGGNIQYF.